These 26 T cell receptor beta chains came from one sample sequenced in a study of patients and donors after allogeneic stem cell transplantation. MiXCR was run by TCRdb on the RT-PCR reads, yielding one entry per CDR3 protein. The sample records hundreds of distinct CDR3 sequences, approximately 1.2% being singletons. Sequenced sample: blood, either unsorted or a sorted T cell fraction (not recorded which). These receptor sequences come from a human donor who was either an allogeneic HSCT recipient or a stem cell or donor lymphocyte infusion donor (not recorded which). It is not recorded whose cells these are; they may come from a transplant donor.

The chain joins TRBV6-5 to TRBJ2-7; tentatively, D is TRBD2 (7 bases). The V gene lost 6 bases and the J gene lost 7 bases, with 13 bases spanning the gap. CDR3 length: 12 residues. Per germline, CDR1 MNHEY and CDR2 SVGAGI. The CDR3 bases are TGTGCCAGCAGGGCAGGGGAGGGGGAGCAGTACTTC. Its protein product is CASRAGEGEQYF.

Relative to its sample, this clonotype is large. The V and J genes are TRBV18 and TRBJ2-2, with D perhaps TRBD1 (6 bases). In germline, CDR1 is KGHSH, CDR2 LQKENI. V dropped 3 bases and J dropped 0 bases, with 11 bases sitting between them. This CDR3 has 16 residues. CDR3 bases: TGTGCCAGCTCACCGACTGGGGGCTCGAACACCGGGGAGCTGTTTTTT. Translation: CASSPTGGSNTGELFF.

This clonotype ranks as medium-sized. J is TRBJ2-3 and V is TRBV30, with D possibly being TRBD2 (6 bases). V lost 5 bases and J 4 bases, leaving 7 bases between the germline ends. Germline CDR1 reads GTSNPN; CDR2 reads SVGIG (reference sequence). The CDR3 spans 11 residues. The CDR3: CAWGEADTQYF. The CDR3 bases are TGTGCCTGGGGGGAGGCAGATACGCAGTATTTT.

This clonotype is labeled medium-sized. V gene TRBV9 combines with J gene TRBJ2-1; TRBD2 agrees at 8 bases. Germline CDR1 SGDLS, CDR2 YYNGEE. After removal of 0 bases from V and 3 bases from J, the junction contained 5 bases not matched to a gene. This CDR3 has 16 residues. Here the CDR3 DNA reads TGTGCCAGCAGCGTAGAGACAGCGGGGGACTACAATGAGCAGTTCTTC. Translating gives CASSVETAGDYNEQFF. The full variable domain, its missing parts supplied by reference TRBV9 and TRBJ2-1, is DSGVTQTPKHLITATGQRVTLRCSPRSGDLSVYWYQQSLDQGLQFLIQYYNGEERAKGNILERFSAQQFPDLHSELNLSSLELGDSALYFCASSVETAGDYNEQFFGPGTRLTVL.

This clonotype is categorized as medium-sized (0.01 to 0.1%). The V and J genes are TRBV12-3 or TRBV12-4 and TRBJ1-1; D remains unclear. V lost 6 bases, J lost 4 bases, and 15 bases lay in between. This CDR3 is 14 amino acids long. CDR3 amino acids: CASSPGVGPTEAFF. Here the CDR3 DNA reads TGTGCCAGCAGCCCCGGGGTAGGACCCACTGAAGCTTTCTTT.

By sample share, this clonotype is large. The rearrangement joins TRBV13 to TRBJ2-7; TRBD2 aligns across 7 bases. This CDR3 region has 14 residues. CDR1 is PRHDT, CDR2 FYEKMQ, per germline (reference sequence). V lost 8 bases and J lost 4; bases outside the gene matches: 11. CDR3 sequence (DNA): TGTGCCAGCTCCCTTAGACTAGCCCCTTACGAGCAGTACTTC. Residues: CASSLRLAPYEQYF.

By frequency in the sample, this clonotype is large. J is TRBJ2-5 and V is TRBV7-2; D remains ambiguous. This CDR3 comprises 15 residues. Between the trimmed V and J ends, which lost 2 bases and 3 bases, there was a span of 13 bases. Germline V gene data show CDR1 as SGHTA and CDR2 as FQGNSA. The CDR3 protein is CASSLRPGPKETQYF. The CDR3 coding sequence is TGTGCCAGCAGCTTACGACCAGGCCCCAAAGAGACCCAGTACTTC.

This clonotype is termed medium-sized (0.01 to 0.1%). The J gene is TRBJ2-2, the V gene TRBV19; D unresolved. Trimming left V 8 bases short and J 3 bases short, with 13 bases between. The CDR3 covers 14 residues. CDR1 LNHDA and CDR2 SQIVND come from the germline V gene (reference sequence). The chain's CDR3 is CASSGSAYTGELFF. Here the CDR3 DNA reads TGTGCCAGTTCCGGCTCAGCTTACACCGGGGAGCTGTTTTTT. The complete variable domain, with remaining parts taken from reference TRBV19 and TRBJ2-2, reads DGGITQSPKYLFRKEGQNVTLSCEQNLNHDAMYWYRQDPGQGLRLIYYSQIVNDFQKGDIAEGYSVSREKKESFPLTVTSAQKNPTAFYLCASSGSAYTGELFFGEGSRLTVL.

This clonotype counts as medium-sized. The chain links TRBV28 to TRBJ2-5; maybe TRBD1 (6 bases). This CDR3 has 13 amino acids. The germline V gene has CDR1 MDHEN and CDR2 SYDVKM. Deletions cut 7 bases from V and 6 bases from J, with 15 bases between. This CDR3 reads CASTGQSAKTQYF. The CDR3, as DNA: TGTGCCAGCACTGGACAGTCGGCGAAGACCCAGTACTTC.

In its sample, this clonotype ranks as medium-sized. The rearrangement joins TRBV28 to TRBJ2-7; the D is unclear. This CDR3 is 14 amino acids long. Germline-derived CDR1 and CDR2 are MDHEN and SYDVKM. With 5 bases removed from V and 3 bases from J, the gap between germline ends came to 14 bases. As DNA, the CDR3 is TGTGCCAGCAGTCCGCCTGACCGATACTACGAGCAGTACTTC. This gives the protein CASSPPDRYYEQYF.

This clonotype counts as large (0.1 to 1%). V and J are TRBV6-5 and TRBJ2-7; D perhaps matches TRBD2 (6 bases). Germline V gene data show CDR1 as MNHEY and CDR2 as SVGAGI. V lost 10 bases, J lost 4 bases, and 11 bases lay in between. This CDR3 is 11 amino acids long. The DNA for the CDR3 is TGTGCCACCTCACTAGCTTACGAGCAGTACTTC. This codes for CATSLAYEQYF.

In this sample, this clonotype is medium-sized. This chain uses TRBV30 with TRBJ1-5; D ambiguous. The germline CDR1 and CDR2 sequences are GTSNPN and SVGIG (reference sequence). This CDR3 spans 14 amino acids. Trimming removed 1 base from V and 4 bases from J, with 11 bases in between. This chain's CDR3 is CAWSATKGNQPQHF. The CDR3, as DNA: TGTGCCTGGAGTGCGACGAAGGGAAATCAGCCCCAGCATTTT.

In its sample, this clonotype ranks as large. The chain recombines TRBV5-1 with TRBJ2-6; no clear D gene. CDR1 is SGHRS and CDR2 is YFSETQ in the germline V gene. With 0 bases removed from V and 0 bases from J, the gap between germline ends came to 4 bases. The CDR3 spans 15 residues. CDR3 residues: CASSLGNSGANVLTF. Written as DNA, the CDR3 is TGCGCCAGCAGCTTGGGAAACTCTGGGGCCAACGTCCTGACTTTC.

This clonotype rates as medium-sized. The chain joins TRBV5-4 to TRBJ2-1; TRBD2 agrees at 7 bases. CDR3 size: 15 residues. CDR1 is SGHNT, CDR2 YYREEE, per germline (reference sequence). V shed 3 bases and J 4 bases; nucleotides not matched to a gene: 7. CDR3 amino acids: CASSWSGNQYNEQFF. DNA of the CDR3: TGTGCCAGCAGCTGGAGCGGGAATCAGTACAATGAGCAGTTCTTC.

This clonotype ranks as large. The rearrangement joins TRBV6-2 or TRBV6-3 to TRBJ2-6; no reliable D call. This CDR3 region has 15 residues. Deletions cut 0 bases from V and 0 bases from J, with 3 bases between. Germline CDR1 and CDR2: MNHEY and SVGEGT. The CDR3 DNA is TGTGCCAGCAGTTACTCGGACTCTGGGGCCAACGTCCTGACTTTC. This codes for CASSYSDSGANVLTF.

This clonotype rates as hyperexpanded. The chain's CDR3 is CASSPPQENTEAFF. As DNA, the CDR3 is TGTGCCAGCAGCCCCCCCCAAGAGAACACTGAAGCTTTCTTT. The chain links TRBV7-9 to TRBJ1-1; D call uncertain. The germline V gene encodes CDR1 SEHNR and CDR2 FQNEAQ (reference sequence). This CDR3 spans 14 amino acids. V was shortened by 5 bases and J by 1 base, with 11 bases between the two germline ends. The full variable domain, in which reference TRBV7-9 and TRBJ1-1 provide the parts outside the CDR3, is DTGVSQNPRHKITKRGQNVTFRCDPISEHNRLYWYRQTLGQGPEFLTYFQNEAQLEKSRLLSDRFSAERPKGSFSTLEIQRTEQGDSAMYLCASSPPQENTEAFFGQGTRLTVV.

The rearrangement uses TRBV20-1 and TRBJ2-7; D tentatively reads TRBD1 or TRBD2 (6 bases each). With 6 bases removed from V and 6 bases from J, the gap between germline ends came to 21 bases. Germline V lookup: CDR1 DFQATT, CDR2 SNEGSKA (reference sequence). The CDR3 runs to 14 residues. Here the CDR3 DNA reads TGCAGTGCCGGTAGGGGGAGGCACTCCGGCGAGCAGTACTTC. This encodes CSAGRGRHSGEQYF.

In its sample, this clonotype is medium-sized. V is TRBV7-8 and J is TRBJ2-3; no clear D. CDR1 is SGHVS and CDR2 is FQNEAQ in the germline V gene. The germline V and J ends were trimmed by 3 bases and 0 bases, with 7 bases remaining between them. The CDR3 spans 14 residues. The CDR3 DNA is TGTGCCAGCAGCTTCCGGGCTAGCACAGATACGCAGTATTTT. Amino acid sequence: CASSFRASTDTQYF.

This clonotype is termed large (0.1 to 1%). The V and J genes are TRBV14 and TRBJ2-1; 9 nucleotides match TRBD2. Germline V lookup: CDR1 SGHDN, CDR2 FVKESK. V lost 4 bases and J lost 9; bases outside the gene matches: 10. This CDR3 contains 15 residues. In DNA, the CDR3 is TGTGCCAGCAGCCCCGGGACTAGCCCTCGGGGTGAGCAGTTCTTC. Protein: CASSPGTSPRGEQFF.

By share of the sample, this clonotype is medium-sized. V and J are TRBV7-2 and TRBJ2-5, with 11 bases aligning to TRBD1. The germline V gene has CDR1 SGHTA and CDR2 FQGNSA. V shed 0 bases, J shed 5 bases, and the junction held 2 bases outside the gene matches. This CDR3 has 15 amino acids. The CDR3 sequence: CASSLAGTGGETQYF. CDR3 bases: TGTGCCAGCAGCTTAGCCGGGACAGGGGGTGAGACCCAGTACTTC.

Relative to its sample, this clonotype is medium-sized (0.01 to 0.1%). The chain employs TRBV7-2 and TRBJ2-7; D is uncertain. This CDR3 is 17 amino acids long. Germline V gives CDR1 SGHTA, CDR2 FQGNSA. V gave up 4 bases and J gave up 0 bases, with 19 bases separating them. In nucleotides, the CDR3 is TGTGCCAGCAGCTCCCCCCCCGATACCCTAAGCTCCTACGAGCAGTACTTC. Translation: CASSSPPDTLSSYEQYF.

This clonotype is deemed medium-sized. The rearrangement joins TRBV5-8 to TRBJ2-3; D possibly corresponds to TRBD2 (6 bases). The length of the CDR3 is 15 residues. Trimming stripped 4 bases from V and 6 bases from J, with 18 bases between. Germline values: CDR1 SGHTS, CDR2 YDEGEE. The CDR3 nucleotides are TGTGCCAGCAGCCGGGACGGGGGAGCCGGCGATACGCAGTATTTT. This translates into CASSRDGGAGDTQYF.

On this clonotype itself: At one of its ends the junction is not consistent with the germline gene, which may arise from a read error. The V and J genes are TRBV7-2 and TRBJ2-7; TRBD1 might be the D (6 bases). This CDR3 region has 14 residues. Germline V CDR1 and CDR2: SGHTA, FQGNSA. As DNA, the CDR3 is TGTGCCAGCAGCCTGGGGCAGGGGTTGGGAGAGCAGCACTTC. Translating it yields CASSLGQGLGEQHF.

Judged by abundance, this clonotype is medium-sized. The V gene is TRBV7-6, the J gene TRBJ2-3, with D possibly matching TRBD2 (5 bases). Trimming pared 4 bases from V and 7 bases from J, leaving 6 bases between. Per germline, CDR1 SGHVS and CDR2 FNYEAQ. The length of the CDR3 is 11 residues. In DNA form, the CDR3 reads TGTGCCAGCAGCTCGGGGAATACGCAGTATTTT. It translates to CASSSGNTQYF. Drawing the rest from reference TRBV7-6 and TRBJ2-3, the complete variable domain is GAGVSQSPRYKVTKRGQDVALRCDPISGHVSLYWYRQALGQGPEFLTYFNYEAQQDKSGLPNDRFSAERPEGSISTLTIQRTEQRDSAMYRCASSSGNTQYFGPGTRLTVL.

This clonotype is labeled medium-sized. This sequence joins TRBV4-1 and TRBJ1-2; 10 bases map to TRBD1. The germline CDR1 and CDR2 sequences are MGHRA and YSYEKL. CDR3 length: 16 amino acids. V dropped 5 bases and J dropped 7; count of bases not matched to a gene: 13. CDR3 DNA: TGCGCCAGCAGCACCCGGACAGGGGGTAGTGTAGGTGGCTACACCTTC. Translation: CASSTRTGGSVGGYTF.

Sample share makes this clonotype medium-sized. The rearrangement joins TRBV7-2 to TRBJ2-3; weak D call: TRBD2 (6 bases). This CDR3 contains 14 residues. The V end lost 5 bases, the J end lost 3 bases, and 12 bases lay between the germline ends. Per the germline V gene, CDR1 is SGHTA and CDR2 is FQGNSA. The CDR3 here is CASSAWEETDTQYF. CDR3 coding DNA: TGTGCCAGCAGCGCCTGGGAGGAGACAGATACGCAGTATTTT.